This T cell receptor beta chain was observed in a study of metastatic and nonmetastatic thyroid tumors (dated by TCRdb to 2020 to 2022). General notes on the study: Repertoires were compared across peripheral blood and tumor or nodule tissue samples from malignant and benign thyroid patients. What the work shows at the level of the full study, not this receptor alone: In both blood and tumor samples, malignant tumors were reported to have significantly higher TCR beta diversity than benign nodules.

No treatment had been received by any patient before thyroid surgery. The study retrospectively analysed patient clinical samples collected from the early 2010s to the late 2010s using T-cell receptor beta sequencing. The germline V gene encodes CDR1 SGHRS and CDR2 YFSETQ. V sheds 5 bases and J sheds 4 bases, leaving 14 bases between their ends. Taken from cysteine to phenylalanine, the CDR3 has 14 residues. The only DNA kept is the CDR3, 42 bases in frame from the first base. Points on this clone: This receptor's antigen is unknown. No much larger clone exists at a distance of one base, and base qualities are not known.

Receptor libraries were prepared by PCR. These reads were obtained on an Illumina HiSeq 4000. High-throughput sequencing was used to profile the TCR beta-chain CDR3 region of every patient. The authors' analysis ran thus. Drawing on CDR3 differences between clinicopathological groups, the researchers built a classifier meant to tell apart patients with distant-metastatic papillary thyroid cancer. The Shannon index was used to assess repertoire diversity, and the Morisita-Horn index was used to assess tumor-blood repertoire similarity. The public reads were run again by TCRdb, first through fastp at Q25 and then through MiXCR, and only productive beta chains were kept. The V and J calls come from TCRdb's annotation, not from the publication. Within this sample are tens of thousands of clones, with over 40% of them counted one time only. The top ten clonotypes cover approximately 25% of the sample.

Recombination linked TRBV5-1 to TRBJ2-3, with a tentative D gene TRBD1 over 5 matching bases. This receptor was obtained from a male donor with papillary thyroid cancer or a benign thyroid nodule (not recorded which). Some clones in this sample may be carry-over from other donors' samples. Sequencing input: tumor tissue. The DNA is as follows: TGCGCCAGCAGTAGACAGCCCCTGGCAGATACGCAGTATTTT. Its amino acids are CASSRQPLADTQYF. When the CDR3 is completed using the reference TRBV5-1 and TRBJ2-3 genes on either side, the full variable domain is KAGVTQTPRYLIKTRGQQVTLSCSPISGHRSVSWYQQTPGQGLQFLFEYFSETQRNKGNFPGRFSGRQFSNSRSEMNVSTLELGDSALYLCASSRQPLADTQYFGPGTRLTVL.